The 21 T cell receptor beta chains listed next were all sequenced from one sample in a study of Graves' ophthalmopathy and Graves' hyperthyroidism. RNA served as the template for amplifying TCR beta CDR3 regions. The workflow started with a first-round RT-PCR run with HTBI primers and then moved on to a second-round multiplex PCR. TCRdb reprocessed the multiplex PCR reads with MiXCR, giving one entry per CDR3 protein. The sample has 350,000 or so distinct CDR3 sequences, roughly a sixth seen once. Sequencing was carried out using peripheral blood. The receptors stem from an adult man with Graves' ophthalmopathy.

This clonotype occurred many times. The rearrangement links TRBV2 to TRBJ2-2; the D is unclear. The CDR3 loop spans 13 amino acids. The germline V gene has CDR1 SNHLY and CDR2 FYNNEI. Trimming removed 7 bases from V and 5 bases from J, with 11 bases in between. CDR3 DNA: TGTGCCAGCAACAGACCCGGGACCGGGGAGCTGTTTTTT. This sequence encodes CASNRPGTGELFF.

This clonotype was counted ten times or more. The chain combines TRBV7-2 with TRBJ1-6; tentative D call: TRBD1 (6 bases). Trimming cost V 2 bases and J 8 bases, with 19 bases left between them. The CDR3 sequence is 17 residues long. Germline V gives CDR1 SGHTA, CDR2 FQGNSA. CDR3: CASSLYPGWGLDSPLHF. The CDR3 nucleotides read TGTGCCAGCAGCTTATACCCGGGATGGGGGCTGGATTCACCCCTCCACTTT.

In this sample, this clonotype turned up many times. The chain recombines TRBV6-2 or TRBV6-3 with TRBJ1-2, with D unresolved. The V gene lost 7 bases and the J gene lost 3 bases, with 12 bases spanning the gap. Germline V gene sequence: CDR1 MNHEY, CDR2 SVGEGT. The CDR3 covers 13 residues. In nucleotides, the CDR3 is TGTGCCAGCACTCTATTGGGATACTATGGCTACACCTTC. Its protein product is CASTLLGYYGYTF.

This clonotype occurred many times. The chain combines TRBV24-1 with TRBJ2-2; D not resolved. Germline CDR1 and CDR2: KGHDR and SFDVKD. V was shortened by 3 bases and J by 6 bases, with 16 bases between the two germline ends. This CDR3 comprises 16 residues. The CDR3 reads CATSDIFSVNAGELFF. CDR3 nucleotides: TGTGCCACCAGTGATATTTTCAGCGTTAATGCCGGGGAGCTGTTTTTT.

Many counts were recorded for this clonotype. This chain connects TRBV5-1 to TRBJ2-2, with D perhaps TRBD2 (6 bases). The CDR3 spans 17 residues. V was cut by 0 bases and J by 5 bases, with 17 bases left in between. CDR1 and CDR2 (germline): SGHRS, YFSETQ. The CDR3 is CASSLAGGSEGTGELFF. The CDR3 region has the DNA TGCGCCAGCAGCTTGGCCGGGGGTAGCGAAGGGACCGGGGAGCTGTTTTTT.

This clonotype was detected ten times or more. The rearrangement joins TRBV12-3 or TRBV12-4 to TRBJ2-2; D is possibly TRBD1 (5 bases). The CDR3 has 13 amino acids. The V and J ends lost 5 bases and 6 bases respectively, with 10 bases between them. CDR3: CASSHQGSGELFF. Here the CDR3 DNA reads TGTGCCAGCAGTCACCAGGGATCCGGGGAGCTGTTTTTT.

The rearrangement uses TRBV24-1 and TRBJ2-7; weak D call: TRBD2 (5 bases). CDR1 is KGHDR, CDR2 SFDVKD, per germline. V lost 3 bases to trimming and J lost 5 bases, with 13 bases between them. The CDR3 is 14 residues long. CDR3 residues: CATSDGGRWDEQYF. CDR3 nucleotide sequence: TGTGCCACCAGTGATGGAGGCAGGTGGGACGAGCAGTACTTC.

This clonotype was seen repeatedly, ten times or more. The chain employs TRBV28 and TRBJ2-5; TRBD2 might be the D (6 bases). This CDR3 is built from 15 residues. V lost 2 bases to trimming and J lost 5 bases, with 15 bases between them. CDR1 is MDHEN, CDR2 SYDVKM, per germline. CDR3 nucleotides: TGTGCCAGCAGTTTAAGGCGGGGCTTTCGGGAGACCCAGTACTTC. It translates to CASSLRRGFRETQYF.

Many counts were recorded for this clonotype. V usage is TRBV12-3 or TRBV12-4 and J usage is TRBJ1-1; possible D gene TRBD1, 6 bases. The CDR3 runs to 13 residues. Deletions cut 6 bases from V and 0 bases from J, with 8 bases between. CDR3 coding DNA: TGTGCCAGCAGACAGGGCATGAACACTGAAGCTTTCTTT. This gives the protein CASRQGMNTEAFF.

This chain uses TRBV6-2 or TRBV6-3 with TRBJ2-7; 9 positions match TRBD2. Germline lookup yields CDR1 MNHEY and CDR2 SVGEGT. The CDR3 length is 15 residues. The V segment lost 3 bases and the J segment 3 bases; nucleotides outside the gene matches: 6. CDR3 region: CASSYGGLASYEQYF. The CDR3 DNA reads TGTGCCAGCAGTTATGGGGGACTAGCAAGCTACGAGCAGTACTTC.

For this clonotype: Given a much more abundant clone one base away, this may be a read error. The chain combines TRBV4-1 with TRBJ2-2; TRBD1 might be the D (6 bases). The germline V gene has CDR1 MGHRA and CDR2 YSYEKL. This CDR3 comprises 15 residues. Written as DNA, the CDR3 is TGCGCCAGCAACCAAGTGGGCAGGGGTCCCTCTATGTTGTTTTTT. As protein: CASNQVGRGPSMLFF.

In its sample, this clonotype was seen many times. The chain employs TRBV27 and TRBJ1-6, with D hard to call. This CDR3 has 15 amino acids. The V end was cut by 2 bases, the J end by 7 bases, with 12 bases between. In germline, CDR1 is MNHEY, CDR2 SMNVEV (reference sequence). The CDR3 DNA is TGTGCCAGCAGTTTAGCAGGCTCGAGGAATTCACCCCTCCACTTT. It codes for CASSLAGSRNSPLHF.

This clonotype showed up many times. The CDR3 loop is CSARLETQYF. DNA for the CDR3: TGCAGTGCTAGACTAGAGACCCAGTACTTC. The genes are TRBV20-1 and TRBJ2-5; no reliable D call. This CDR3 comprises 10 residues. V lost 2 bases to trimming and J lost 4 bases, with 2 bases between them. Germline V CDR1 and CDR2: DFQATT, SNEGSKA (reference sequence).

This clonotype has a count of ten or more. The chain has TRBV6-1 and TRBJ1-1, with no clear D. From germline, CDR1 is MNHNS and CDR2 SASEGT. The V end was cut by 2 bases, the J end by 1 base, with 8 bases between. This CDR3 spans 14 amino acids. Here the CDR3 reads CASSESSGNTEAFF. CDR3 nucleotide sequence: TGTGCCAGCAGTGAATCGTCAGGGAACACTGAAGCTTTCTTT.

Details on this clonotype: The junction does not match germline at one end; this may be a read error. CDR3 nucleotides: TGTGCCAGCAGACCGACAGGCCCGAGCAATCAGCCCCAGCGTTTT. Its translation is CASRPTGPSNQPQRF. J is TRBJ1-5 and V is TRBV12-3 or TRBV12-4; D is possibly TRBD1 (6 bases). The CDR3 length is 15 residues.

Ten or more counts support this clonotype. The rearrangement joins TRBV12-3 or TRBV12-4 to TRBJ2-5, with TRBD1 matching 11 bases. This CDR3 region has 17 residues. V lost 1 base and J lost 4; bases outside the gene matches: 8. CDR3 loop: CASSLGGQGAWSETQYF. In DNA form, the CDR3 reads TGTGCCAGCAGTTTAGGTGGACAGGGGGCTTGGTCAGAGACCCAGTACTTC.

Ten or more counts support this clonotype. This chain connects TRBV20-1 to TRBJ2-7, with no clear D. The CDR3 totals 13 residues. CDR1 and CDR2 from the germline V gene are DFQATT and SNEGSKA (reference sequence). V was clipped by 1 base and J by 0 bases, with 7 bases between them. CDR3 bases: TGCAGTGCTAGAGGTTCGAACTCCTACGAGCAGTACTTC. Amino acid sequence: CSARGSNSYEQYF.

The chain joins TRBV5-6 to TRBJ2-6; D is possibly TRBD1 (6 bases). CDR3 length: 15 residues. Trimming pared 1 base from V and 1 base from J, leaving 6 bases between. Germline lookup yields CDR1 SGHDT and CDR2 YYEEEE. CDR3 amino acids: CASSLTGSGANVLTF. The CDR3 bases are TGTGCCAGCAGCTTGACAGGGTCTGGGGCCAACGTCCTGACTTTC.

At least ten counts were recorded for this clonotype. CDR3 sequence (DNA): TGTGCCAGTAGTAAGCCGGACAGATACAATCAGCCCCAGCATTTT. Translating it yields CASSKPDRYNQPQHF. The J gene is TRBJ1-5, the V gene TRBV19; D might be TRBD1 (6 bases). V was cut by 4 bases and J by 3 bases, with 13 bases left in between. The CDR3 contains 15 residues. Germline values: CDR1 LNHDA, CDR2 SQIVND (reference sequence). Full variable domain (missing parts from reference TRBV19 and TRBJ1-5): DGGITQSPKYLFRKEGQNVTLSCEQNLNHDAMYWYRQDPGQGLRLIYYSQIVNDFQKGDIAEGYSVSREKKESFPLTVTSAQKNPTAFYLCASSKPDRYNQPQHFGDGTRLSIL.

The sample holds many counts of this clonotype. The chain carries TRBV7-1 and TRBJ1-2, with 8 bases fitting TRBD1. TRBV7-1 is reported as an ORF; its role is uncertain. This CDR3 spans 20 amino acids. The V and J ends lost 3 bases and 4 bases, in that order; junction bases with no gene match: 22. CDR3 region: CASSSTDPLRRGRQSYGYTF. In DNA form, the CDR3 reads TGTGCCAGCAGCTCTACGGACCCTCTGCGCAGGGGGCGCCAATCCTATGGCTACACCTTC.

This clonotype was seen many times. The rearrangement uses TRBV4-3 and TRBJ2-7, with 9 bases lining up with TRBD2. The germline gives CDR1 LGHNA, CDR2 YSLEER. The V and J ends lost 1 base and 5 bases, in that order; junction bases with no gene match: 9. The CDR3 extends over 16 amino acids. The CDR3 sequence is CASSQVGGGAAHEQYF. Written as DNA, the CDR3 is TGCGCCAGCAGCCAAGTTGGCGGGGGGGCTGCCCACGAGCAGTACTTC.